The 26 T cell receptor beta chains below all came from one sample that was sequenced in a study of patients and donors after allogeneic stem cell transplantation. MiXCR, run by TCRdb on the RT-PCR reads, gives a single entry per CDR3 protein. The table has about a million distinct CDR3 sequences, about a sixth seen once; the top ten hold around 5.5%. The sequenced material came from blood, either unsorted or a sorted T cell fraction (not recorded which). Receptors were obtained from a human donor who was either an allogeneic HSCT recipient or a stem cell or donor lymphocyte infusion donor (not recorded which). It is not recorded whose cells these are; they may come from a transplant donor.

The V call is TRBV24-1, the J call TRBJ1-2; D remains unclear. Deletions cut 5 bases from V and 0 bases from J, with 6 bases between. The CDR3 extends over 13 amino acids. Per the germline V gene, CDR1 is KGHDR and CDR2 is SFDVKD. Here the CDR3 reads CATSAQTNYGYTF. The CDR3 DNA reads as TGTGCCACCAGTGCTCAGACTAACTATGGCTACACCTTC.

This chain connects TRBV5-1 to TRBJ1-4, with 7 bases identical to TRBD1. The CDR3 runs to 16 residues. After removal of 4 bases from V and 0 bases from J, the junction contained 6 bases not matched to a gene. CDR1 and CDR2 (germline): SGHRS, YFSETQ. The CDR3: CASSPTGTATNEKLFF. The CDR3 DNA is TGCGCCAGCAGCCCGACAGGGACGGCAACTAATGAAAAACTGTTTTTT.

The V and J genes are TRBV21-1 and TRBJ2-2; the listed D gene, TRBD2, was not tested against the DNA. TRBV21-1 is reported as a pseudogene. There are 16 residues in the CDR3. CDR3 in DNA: TGTGCCAGCATCATTCCGGGACTAGCCTGCGGCGGGGAGCTGTTTTTT. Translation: CASIIPGLACGGELFF.

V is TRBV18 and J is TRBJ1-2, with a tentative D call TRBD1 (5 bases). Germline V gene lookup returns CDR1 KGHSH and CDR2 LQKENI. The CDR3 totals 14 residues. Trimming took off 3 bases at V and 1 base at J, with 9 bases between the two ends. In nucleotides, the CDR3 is TGTGCCAGCTCACCGACAGTCAATAACTATGGCTACACCTTC. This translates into CASSPTVNNYGYTF.

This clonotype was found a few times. The CDR3 nucleotides are TGCAGTGCCCACGCGTGGGACAGGCAATACAATGAGCAGTTCTTC. Encoded protein: CSAHAWDRQYNEQFF. The gene calls are TRBV20-1 and TRBJ2-1; 8 bases line up with TRBD1. CDR3 length: 15 residues. Germline CDR1 is DFQATT and CDR2 is SNEGSKA (reference sequence). The V segment lost 6 bases and the J segment 4 bases; nucleotides outside the gene matches: 11.

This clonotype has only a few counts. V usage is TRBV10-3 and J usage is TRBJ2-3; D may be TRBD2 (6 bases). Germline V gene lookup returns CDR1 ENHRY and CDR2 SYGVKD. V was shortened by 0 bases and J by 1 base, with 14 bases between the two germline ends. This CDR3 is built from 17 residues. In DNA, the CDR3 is TGTGCCATCAGTGAGTCGGGCCAGCGGGCTCGCACAGATACGCAGTATTTT. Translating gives CAISESGQRARTDTQYF.

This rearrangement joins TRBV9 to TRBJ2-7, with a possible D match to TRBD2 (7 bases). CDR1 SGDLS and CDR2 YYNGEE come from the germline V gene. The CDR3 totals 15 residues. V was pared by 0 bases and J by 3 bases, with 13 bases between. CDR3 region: CASSVVPGDYYEQYF. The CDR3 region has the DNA TGTGCCAGCAGCGTAGTTCCAGGGGACTACTACGAGCAGTACTTC.

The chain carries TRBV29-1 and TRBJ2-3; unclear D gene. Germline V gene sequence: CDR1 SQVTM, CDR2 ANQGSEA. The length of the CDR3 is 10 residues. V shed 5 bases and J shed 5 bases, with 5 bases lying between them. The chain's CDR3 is CSVRVDTQYF. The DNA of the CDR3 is TGCAGCGTTCGGGTAGATACGCAGTATTTT.

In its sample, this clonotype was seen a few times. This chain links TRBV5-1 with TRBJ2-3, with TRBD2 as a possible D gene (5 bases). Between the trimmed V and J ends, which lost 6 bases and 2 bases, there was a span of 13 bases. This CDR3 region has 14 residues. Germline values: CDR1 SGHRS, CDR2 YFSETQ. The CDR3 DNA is TGCGCCAGCAAGAGGGCTATCTCCACAGATACGCAGTATTTT. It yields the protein CASKRAISTDTQYF.

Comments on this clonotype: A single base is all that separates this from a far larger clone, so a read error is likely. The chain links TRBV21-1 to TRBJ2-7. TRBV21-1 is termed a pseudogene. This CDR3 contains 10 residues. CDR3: CASSNHEQYF. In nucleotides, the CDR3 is TGTGCCAGCAGCAACCACGAGCAGTACTTC.

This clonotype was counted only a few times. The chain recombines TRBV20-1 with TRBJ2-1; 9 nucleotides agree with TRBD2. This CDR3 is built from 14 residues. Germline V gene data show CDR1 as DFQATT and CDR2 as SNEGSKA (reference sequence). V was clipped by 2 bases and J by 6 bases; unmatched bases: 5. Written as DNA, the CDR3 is TGCAGTGCTAGACGTAGCGGGAGAACCAATGAGCAGTTCTTC. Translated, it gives CSARRSGRTNEQFF.

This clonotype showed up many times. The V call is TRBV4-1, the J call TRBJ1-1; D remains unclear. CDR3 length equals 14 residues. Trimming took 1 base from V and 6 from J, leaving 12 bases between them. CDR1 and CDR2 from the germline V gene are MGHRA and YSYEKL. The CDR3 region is CASSQGPVLSEAFF. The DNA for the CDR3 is TGCGCCAGCAGCCAAGGCCCCGTCCTCTCTGAAGCTTTCTTT.

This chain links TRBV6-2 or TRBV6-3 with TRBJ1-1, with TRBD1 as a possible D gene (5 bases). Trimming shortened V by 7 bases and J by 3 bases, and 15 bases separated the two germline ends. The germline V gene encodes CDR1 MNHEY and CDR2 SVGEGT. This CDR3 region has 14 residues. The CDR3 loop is CASMRAGLDTEAFF. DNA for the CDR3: TGTGCCAGCATGAGGGCGGGACTGGACACTGAAGCTTTCTTT.

CDR3 sequence: CASSQDPGISYEQYF. CDR3 bases: TGCGCCAGCAGCCAAGATCCCGGAATCTCCTACGAGCAGTACTTC. The J gene is TRBJ2-7, the V gene TRBV4-1; D not resolved. The CDR3 contains 15 residues. Trimming pared 0 bases from V and 0 bases from J, leaving 9 bases between. From germline, CDR1 is MGHRA and CDR2 YSYEKL.

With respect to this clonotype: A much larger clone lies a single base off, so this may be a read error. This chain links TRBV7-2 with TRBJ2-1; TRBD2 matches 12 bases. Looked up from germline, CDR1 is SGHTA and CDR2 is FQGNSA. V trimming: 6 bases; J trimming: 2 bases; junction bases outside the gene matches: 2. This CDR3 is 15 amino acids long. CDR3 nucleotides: TGTGCCAGCAGGTCTAGCGGGAGGGCCTACAATGAGCAGTTCTTC. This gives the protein CASRSSGRAYNEQFF.

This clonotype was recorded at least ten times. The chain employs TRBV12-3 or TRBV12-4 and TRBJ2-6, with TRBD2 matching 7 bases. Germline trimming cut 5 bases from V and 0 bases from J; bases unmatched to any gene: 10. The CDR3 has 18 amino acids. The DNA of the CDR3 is TGTGCCAGCAGTCTTGCGGGGGACGTGTTCTCTGGGGCCAACGTCCTGACTTTC. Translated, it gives CASSLAGDVFSGANVLTF.

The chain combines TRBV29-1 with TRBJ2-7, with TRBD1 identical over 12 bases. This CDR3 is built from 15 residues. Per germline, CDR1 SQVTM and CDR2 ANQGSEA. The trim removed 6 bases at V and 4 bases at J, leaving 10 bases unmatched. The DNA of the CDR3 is TGCAGCGTACCCGGGACAGGGGGCCGCGGGTACGAGCAGTACTTC. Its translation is CSVPGTGGRGYEQYF.

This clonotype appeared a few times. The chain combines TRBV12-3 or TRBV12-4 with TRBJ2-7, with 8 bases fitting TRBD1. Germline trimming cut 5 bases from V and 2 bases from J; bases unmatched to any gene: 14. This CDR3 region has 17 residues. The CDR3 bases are TGTGCCAGCAGTCCCCCCTTTTGGCGGACAGGGACCTACGAGCAGTACTTC. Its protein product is CASSPPFWRTGTYEQYF.

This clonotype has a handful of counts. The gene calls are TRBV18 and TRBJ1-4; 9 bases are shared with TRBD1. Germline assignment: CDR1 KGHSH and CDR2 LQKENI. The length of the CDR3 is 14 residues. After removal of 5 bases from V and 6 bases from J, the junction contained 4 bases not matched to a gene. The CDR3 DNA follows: TGTGCCAGCTCATCCGGGACAGGGCATGAAAAACTGTTTTTT. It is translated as CASSSGTGHEKLFF.

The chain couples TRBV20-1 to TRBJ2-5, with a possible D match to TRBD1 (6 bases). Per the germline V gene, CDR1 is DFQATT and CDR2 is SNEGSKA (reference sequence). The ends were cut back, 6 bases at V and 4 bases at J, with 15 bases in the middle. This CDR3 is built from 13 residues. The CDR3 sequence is CSARSWGRETQYF. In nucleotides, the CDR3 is TGCAGTGCCAGGTCATGGGGGCGAGAGACCCAGTACTTC.

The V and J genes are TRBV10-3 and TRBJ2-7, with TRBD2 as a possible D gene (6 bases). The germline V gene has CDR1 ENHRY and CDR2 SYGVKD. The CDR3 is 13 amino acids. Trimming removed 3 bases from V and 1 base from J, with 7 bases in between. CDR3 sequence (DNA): TGTGCCATCAGTGATGGGGGGTCCTACGAGCAGTACTTC. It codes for CAISDGGSYEQYF.

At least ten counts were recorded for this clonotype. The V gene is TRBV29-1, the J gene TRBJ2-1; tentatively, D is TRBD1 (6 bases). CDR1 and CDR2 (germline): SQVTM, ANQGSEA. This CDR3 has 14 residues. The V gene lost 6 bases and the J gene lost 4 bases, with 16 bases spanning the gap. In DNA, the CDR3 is TGCAGCGTGGACCGGGACACCGGTTACAATGAGCAGTTCTTC. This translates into CSVDRDTGYNEQFF.

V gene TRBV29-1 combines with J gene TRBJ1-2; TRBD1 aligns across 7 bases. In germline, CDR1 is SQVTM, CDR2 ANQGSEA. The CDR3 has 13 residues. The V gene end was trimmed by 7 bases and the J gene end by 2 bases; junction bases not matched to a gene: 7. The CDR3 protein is CSGWDRPNYGYTF. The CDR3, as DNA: TGCAGCGGGTGGGACAGACCAAACTATGGCTACACCTTC. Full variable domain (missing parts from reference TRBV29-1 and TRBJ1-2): SAVISQKPSRDICQRGTSLTIQCQVDSQVTMMFWYRQQPGQSLTLIATANQGSEATYESGFVIDKFPISRPNLTFSTLTVSNMSPEDSSIYLCSGWDRPNYGYTFGSGTRLTVV.

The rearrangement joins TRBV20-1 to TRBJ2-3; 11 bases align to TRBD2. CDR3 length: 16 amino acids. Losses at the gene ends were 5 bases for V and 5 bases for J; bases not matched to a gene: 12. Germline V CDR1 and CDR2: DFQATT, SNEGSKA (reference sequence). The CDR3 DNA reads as TGCAGTGCTTCCTCTCGAACTAGCGGGAGAATAGATACGCAGTATTTT. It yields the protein CSASSRTSGRIDTQYF.

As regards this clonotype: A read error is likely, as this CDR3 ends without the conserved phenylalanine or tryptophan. This chain's CDR3 is CASSLSLTGRAKNIQYL. The CDR3 DNA reads as TGTGCCAGCAGTTTATCTTTAACGGGGAGAGCCAAAAACATTCAGTACCTC. V and J are TRBV12-3 or TRBV12-4 and TRBJ2-4, with D maybe TRBD2 (5 bases). This CDR3 is built from 17 residues. The V end was cut by 2 bases, the J end by 0 bases, with 14 bases between.

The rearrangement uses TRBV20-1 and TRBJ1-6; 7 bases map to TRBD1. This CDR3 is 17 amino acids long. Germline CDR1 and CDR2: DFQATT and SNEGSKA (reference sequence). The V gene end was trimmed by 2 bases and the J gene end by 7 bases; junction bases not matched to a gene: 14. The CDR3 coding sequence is TGCAGTGCTAGAATCCCACCGACAGGGCTAGGGAATTCACCCCTCCACTTT. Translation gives CSARIPPTGLGNSPLHF.